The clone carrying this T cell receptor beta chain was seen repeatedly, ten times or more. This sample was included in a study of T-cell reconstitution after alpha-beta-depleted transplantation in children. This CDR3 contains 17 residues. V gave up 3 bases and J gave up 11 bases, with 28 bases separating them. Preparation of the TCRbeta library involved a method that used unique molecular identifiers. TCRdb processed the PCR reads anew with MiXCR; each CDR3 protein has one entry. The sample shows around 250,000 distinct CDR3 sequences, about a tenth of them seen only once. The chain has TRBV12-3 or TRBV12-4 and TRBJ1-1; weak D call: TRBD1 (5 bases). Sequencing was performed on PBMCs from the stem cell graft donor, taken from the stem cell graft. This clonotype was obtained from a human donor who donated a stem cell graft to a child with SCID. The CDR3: CASSFPYKGRDGGLAFF. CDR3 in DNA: TGTGCCAGCAGTTTCCCATATAAGGGCCGAGACGGGGGTTTGGCTTTCTTT.